This T cell receptor beta chain originates from a study of beta chain features in type 1 diabetes (dated 2018 in TCRdb). For the wider study: Patients and healthy donors did not differ in mean age, gender distribution, total cell number or subset yield. A total of about 110,000,000 sorted cells were examined across all samples, and a strong correlation was observed between cell number per subset and RNA yield. In the study, TCRB repertoires of sorted circulating CD4+ T cell subsets from recently diagnosed type 1 diabetes patients were compared with those of matched healthy donors. Regulatory and stem cell-like memory subsets were obtained from only 8 patients and about 8 healthy donors, while naive and central memory subsets were obtained from all 30 or so donors. On the study overall, not on this receptor specifically: Because cDNA was sequenced instead of genomic DNA, highly expressing activated cells could be over-represented, though the groups showed no difference in activation or CD3 levels. A moderate but significant shortening of TCRB CDR3 length was observed in type 1 diabetes patients in all four CD4+ subsets. Shorter templates might be favored by PCR, yet because patient and control samples were amplified and corrected together, any such skew would affect both groups equally. At VDJ recombination sites, patients with type 1 diabetes made fewer insertions and deleted more nucleotides, a pattern implying thymic rearrangement abnormalities. Naive, central memory and regulatory TCRB repertoires appeared more similar among patients than among healthy donors. Because small numbers of individuals were included in the HLA sub-analyses, any influence of HLA type on TCRB rearrangement was left unresolved.

From each donor, a single peripheral blood sample of around 120 mL on average was drawn into heparinised tubes. A BD FACSAria II was used to sort naive, central memory, regulatory and stem cell-like memory CD4+ T cells with a panel that included CD45RO, CCR7, CD25, CD127, CD95 and CD27. A purity above 95% was achieved for all sorted populations. Right away, PBMCs were isolated by Lymphoprep density gradient centrifugation and were stained directly, with no culture step. To minimize batch effects, samples were stained and sorted in pairs, one healthy donor with one patient per experiment. CDR1 and CDR2 (SQVTM, ANQGSEA) derive from the germline V gene. V and J are truncated by 2 bases and 5 bases respectively, leaving an intervening sequence of 11 bases. From the cysteine through the phenylalanine, the CDR3 covers 13 amino acids. The kept DNA is CDR3 alone, 39 bases in frame from the first base. The High Capacity cDNA Reverse Transcription Kit was used to reverse transcribe all of the isolated RNA, meaning that expressed TCRB transcripts were what got sequenced. Naive, central memory and regulatory T cell samples underwent deep immunoSEQ sequencing, averaging around 3.6 million total reads per sample. Sorted cells were lysed in RLT buffer and RNA was extracted with DNase-treated RNeasy Micro or Mini kits, depending on cell number. To prevent cross-contamination, each cell subset was processed individually, whereas patient and healthy donor samples were processed jointly. TCRB sequences were amplified from cDNA with the immunoSEQ multiplex PCR, producing 87-bp fragments spanning the CDR3 region. The amplicons were sequenced using the Illumina HiSeq platform. On the authors' methods: PCR bias was computationally corrected using synthetic template baselines, reads within Hamming distance 2 were collapsed, and singletons that could not be merged were discarded. Reads were aligned against IMGT so that V, D and J genes, CDR3 length and insertions or deletions at six rearrangement sites could be assigned. Clonotype counts were normalized to sorted cell number within each subset before computing true diversity and Gini coefficients with the tcR R package. The overlap coefficient, calculated on TCRB nucleotide sequences, was used to measure repertoire sharing. Out-of-frame TCRB sequences from naive cells were analyzed as a proxy for the pre-selection repertoire. Here the immuneACCESS table is served through TCRdb, limited to in-frame sequences with V and J called. Missing clones are a known gap in these copies; in checked studies unresolved V genes cover under half, and the rest lacks a known reason. V and J calls and clone size come straight from that table; D and trimming were deduced from the DNA. The sample data list about 740,000 clones, and 10% to 15% of these were observed just once. The ten most abundant clones make up approximately 0.022% of the sample.

This clone has more than one count but fewer than ten. Its specific antigen is unknown. Within one base of it there is no much larger clone, and no base qualities were kept. The sequencing sample was made of naive CD4+ T cells from blood. Read against the paper, the sample's cell subset or site label means: true naive CD4+ T cells. The receptor comes from a man in his late teens or twenties with type 1 diabetes. The sequence links TRBV29-1 to TRBJ2-3; a tentative D match to TRBD1 spans 6 bases. The DNA sequence is TGCAGCGTTGAACTCCAGGGGCGAGATACGCAGTATTTT. It encodes CSVELQGRDTQYF.